This entry concerns a single T cell receptor beta chain. The antigen is not known. The germline V gene has CDR1 MNHNS and CDR2 SASEGT. J was trimmed by 5 bases and V by 2 bases; bases with no gene match: 8. This CDR3 contains 17 residues. This sample was included in a study of cytomegalovirus exposure and HLA in healthy donors. The overall study: Unique TCRs from HLA-typed donors, 80 million to 90 million of them, were held in an early data release.

The PCR was carried out with 60 Vbeta primers and 13 Jbeta primers. Assay: immunoSEQ multiplex PCR; the TCRdb copy retains only in-frame clones and omits some. This sample has around 130,000 clones, with under 90% found just once. Nominal health characterized the donors when sampled, though unrecorded immune exposures were likely. Overall study results and limits: Some highly shared sequence variants likely arose as a pipeline artifact.

This clonotype was sampled from a man aged 18 to 30 in good health and CMV-seronegative. The sequencing sample was made of PBMCs. The gene calls are TRBV6-1 and TRBJ2-5, with TRBD2 matching over 13 bases. CDR3 DNA sequence: TGTGCCAGCAGTGAACCTACTAGCGGGGGGGCCGGGGAGACCCAGTACTTC. Protein product: CASSEPTSGGAGETQYF.